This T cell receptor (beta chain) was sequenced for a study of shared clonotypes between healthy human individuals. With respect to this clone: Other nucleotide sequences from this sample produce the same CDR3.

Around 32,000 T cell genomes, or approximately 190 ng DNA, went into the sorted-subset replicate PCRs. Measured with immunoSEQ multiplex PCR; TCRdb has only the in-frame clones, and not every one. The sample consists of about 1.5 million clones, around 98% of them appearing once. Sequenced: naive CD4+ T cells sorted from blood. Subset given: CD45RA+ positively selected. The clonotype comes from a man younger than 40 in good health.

DNA of the CDR3: TGTGCCAGCTCACCAAGCAGGGACTCCTACGAGCAGTACTTC. The encoded protein is CASSPSRDSYEQYF. This chain uses TRBV18 with TRBJ2-7; possible D gene TRBD1, 5 bases. This CDR3 is 14 amino acids long. Germline V CDR1 and CDR2: KGHSH, LQKENI. The V end was cut by 2 bases, the J end by 0 bases, with 8 bases between. Supplemented by reference TRBV18 and TRBJ2-7, the full variable domain reads NAGVMQNPRHLVRRRGQEARLRCSPMKGHSHVYWYRQLPEEGLKFMVYLQKENIIDESGMPKERFSAEFPKEGPSILRIQQVVRGDSAAYFCASSPSRDSYEQYFGPGTRLTVT.